Presented here are 29 T cell receptor beta chains from one specimen sequenced in a study of T cells in tuberculosis. This sample's time point: new active TB diagnosis, blood taken before or within 7 days of starting treatment. The data were produced by immunoSEQ multiplex PCR, yet TCRdb's version contains in-frame clones alone and is incomplete. The sample has tens of thousands of clones; 70% to 90% are singletons. Sample: PBMCs, taken at tuberculosis diagnosis. The receptors shown here come from an adult with tuberculosis.

The chain is built from TRBV5-1 and TRBJ2-1, with D perhaps TRBD2 (7 bases). Per germline, CDR1 SGHRS and CDR2 YFSETQ. The length of the CDR3 is 16 residues. The V end lost 3 bases, the J end lost 1 base, and 14 bases lay between the germline ends. The CDR3 region has the DNA TGCGCCAGCAGCTCTCTTGGGGGGGCTTCCTACAATGAGCAGTTCTTC. This gives the protein CASSSLGGASYNEQFF.

The rearrangement joins TRBV7-3 to TRBJ2-1; 11 bases match TRBD2. Germline CDR1 is SGHTA and CDR2 is FQGTGA. The CDR3 contains 16 residues. V shed 6 bases, J shed 4 bases, and the junction held 8 bases outside the gene matches. The CDR3 coding sequence is TGTGCCAGCAGACCCACAACTAGCGGGGGTTACAATGAGCAGTTCTTC. Its protein product is CASRPTTSGGYNEQFF.

The chain uses TRBV10-3 and TRBJ2-2; weak D call: TRBD1 (5 bases). CDR1 ENHRY and CDR2 SYGVKD come from the germline V gene. V was cut by 3 bases and J by 5 bases, with 13 bases left in between. This CDR3 comprises 15 residues. The CDR3 region has the DNA TGTGCCATCAGTGAAGGGGAAAAGGAGACCGGGGAGCTGTTTTTT. This codes for CAISEGEKETGELFF.

The chain joins TRBV28 to TRBJ2-7; 10 bases fit TRBD2. This CDR3 region has 15 residues. The trim removed 2 bases at V and 7 bases at J, leaving 8 bases unmatched. CDR1 MDHEN and CDR2 SYDVKM come from the germline V gene. The CDR3 spells CASSLRASGSWEQYF. The CDR3 DNA sequence: TGTGCCAGCAGTTTAAGGGCTAGCGGGAGTTGGGAGCAGTACTTC.

This chain joins TRBV27 and TRBJ2-5, with D maybe TRBD2 (5 bases). Germline V gene data show CDR1 as MNHEY and CDR2 as SMNVEV (reference sequence). This CDR3 region has 12 residues. V lost 3 bases to trimming and J lost 5 bases, with 7 bases between them. This CDR3 reads CASSFSGETQYF. In nucleotides, the CDR3 is TGTGCCAGCAGTTTCTCGGGGGAGACCCAGTACTTC.

The chain links TRBV10-1 to TRBJ2-1, with D perhaps matching TRBD2 (5 bases). From germline, CDR1 is WNHNN and CDR2 SYGVQD (reference sequence). This CDR3 is 13 amino acids long. The ends were cut back, 4 bases at V and 4 bases at J, with 8 bases in the middle. CDR3 residues: CASSASLYNEQFF. CDR3 nucleotide sequence: TGCGCCAGCAGTGCTAGCCTATACAATGAGCAGTTCTTC.

The chain combines TRBV14 with TRBJ2-7, with a possible D match to TRBD1 (6 bases). V was shortened by 1 base and J by 4 bases, with 8 bases between the two germline ends. In germline, CDR1 is SGHDN, CDR2 FVKESK. The CDR3 spans 13 residues. CDR3 region: CASSQAGVYEQYF. Written as DNA, the CDR3 is TGTGCCAGCAGCCAAGCAGGGGTTTACGAGCAGTACTTC.

The V and J genes are TRBV5-4 and TRBJ2-7; TRBD2 aligns across 11 bases. The CDR3 is 19 residues long. From germline, CDR1 is SGHNT and CDR2 YYREEE (reference sequence). V lost 3 bases to trimming and J lost 1 base; unmatched junction nucleotides: 15. The CDR3 DNA is TGTGCCAGCAGCTCCCGGGACAGACTAACTAGCGGGAGTTCCTACGAGCAGTACTTC. This translates into CASSSRDRLTSGSSYEQYF.

The chain joins TRBV7-2 to TRBJ2-7; TRBD1 matches 8 bases. The V segment lost 0 bases and the J segment 4 bases; nucleotides outside the gene matches: 8. This CDR3 has 16 amino acids. CDR1 SGHTA and CDR2 FQGNSA come from the germline V gene. The CDR3 loop is CASSLAPGGDKYEQYF. CDR3 nucleotide sequence: TGTGCCAGCAGCTTAGCTCCAGGGGGCGATAAGTACGAGCAGTACTTC.

V usage is TRBV4-2 and J usage is TRBJ2-2; TRBD2 matches 8 bases. Germline-derived CDR1 and CDR2 are LGHNA and YNFKEQ. Trimming cost V 4 bases and J 4 bases; bases outside gene matches: 8. There are 16 residues in the CDR3. The CDR3 DNA follows: TGTGCCAGCAGCCCAGGCGGGGCGGGAGGCACCGGGGAGCTGTTTTTT. Translating gives CASSPGGAGGTGELFF.

The chain couples TRBV6-1 to TRBJ1-4; 8 positions agree with TRBD1. This CDR3 has 16 residues. The V gene end was trimmed by 2 bases and the J gene end by 5 bases; junction bases not matched to a gene: 7. The V gene's germline CDR1 is MNHNS and CDR2 SASEGT. CDR3 bases: TGTGCCAGCAGTGAACGTTTGGGACAGGAAAATGAAAAACTGTTTTTT. It codes for CASSERLGQENEKLFF.

CDR3 protein: CASSVGLATYEQYF. The CDR3 region has the DNA TGTGCCAGCAGCGTAGGACTAGCGACTTACGAGCAGTACTTC. The V and J genes are TRBV9 and TRBJ2-7; TRBD2 matches at 8 bases. Germline-derived CDR1 and CDR2 are SGDLS and YYNGEE. CDR3 length: 14 residues. V lost 0 bases, J lost 4 bases, and 3 bases stayed unmatched.

This clone occurred once. The chain links TRBV11-2 to TRBJ2-7; 9 positions agree with TRBD2. Germline loops: CDR1 SGHAT, CDR2 FQNNGV. The CDR3 covers 14 residues. The trim removed 3 bases at V and 2 bases at J, leaving 2 bases unmatched. The CDR3 loop is CASSLTSGAYEQYF. CDR3 coding DNA: TGTGCCAGCAGCTTGACTAGCGGAGCCTACGAGCAGTACTTC.

J is TRBJ1-1 and V is TRBV30; 7 bases align to TRBD1. J was trimmed by 5 bases and V by 5 bases; bases with no gene match: 5. This CDR3 is 12 amino acids long. From germline, CDR1 is GTSNPN and CDR2 SVGIG (reference sequence). Here the CDR3 reads CAWEGARTEAFF. CDR3 sequence (DNA): TGTGCCTGGGAGGGGGCGCGGACTGAAGCTTTCTTT.

The chain employs TRBV4-1 and TRBJ1-3; 8 bases are a match to TRBD1. This CDR3 is 15 amino acids long. Germline V CDR1 and CDR2: MGHRA, YSYEKL. Losses at the gene ends were 1 base for V and 2 bases for J; bases not matched to a gene: 1. This CDR3 is CASSQGQGPGNTIYF. The CDR3 coding sequence is TGCGCCAGCAGCCAAGGACAGGGGCCTGGAAACACCATATATTTT.

The CDR3 is CASSATSGSYEQYF. CDR3 nucleotides: TGTGCCAGCAGCGCGACTAGCGGGAGCTACGAGCAGTACTTC. This rearrangement joins TRBV7-8 to TRBJ2-7; 12 nucleotides line up with TRBD2. In germline, CDR1 is SGHVS, CDR2 FQNEAQ. V trimming: 5 bases; J trimming: 3 bases; junction bases outside the gene matches: 2. The length of the CDR3 is 14 residues.

This chain uses TRBV10-1 with TRBJ2-2, with D possibly being TRBD1 (5 bases). The CDR3 is made up of 15 amino acids. The germline CDR1 and CDR2 sequences are WNHNN and SYGVQD (reference sequence). Trimming stripped 6 bases from V and 3 bases from J, with 14 bases between. CDR3 in amino acids: CASSPQGSHTGELFF. The CDR3, as DNA: TGCGCCAGCAGCCCCCAGGGAAGTCACACCGGGGAGCTGTTTTTT.

The chain uses TRBV9 and TRBJ1-3; D perhaps matches TRBD1 (5 bases). Germline loops: CDR1 SGDLS, CDR2 YYNGEE. V lost 3 bases to trimming and J lost 0 bases, with 7 bases between them. There are 14 residues in the CDR3. CDR3 sequence: CASSAQGSGNTIYF. The CDR3 region has the DNA TGTGCCAGCAGCGCTCAGGGCTCTGGAAACACCATATATTTT.

This rearrangement joins TRBV10-3 to TRBJ2-7; D may be TRBD2 (5 bases). Trimming cost V 2 bases and J 9 bases, with 11 bases left between them. From germline, CDR1 is ENHRY and CDR2 SYGVKD. The CDR3 totals 12 residues. CDR3 sequence (DNA): TGTGCCATCAGTGAGGCCCTGGCGGGGCAGTACTTC. Encoded protein: CAISEALAGQYF.

Comment on this clone: Other DNA sequences in this specimen translate into the identical CDR3. V usage is TRBV5-3 and J usage is TRBJ2-1; 10 bases line up with TRBD1. TRBV5-3 is annotated as an ORF whose role is uncertain. The J segment lost 7 bases and the V segment lost 4 bases, leaving 8 bases of the junction unmatched. The length of the CDR3 is 15 residues. Here the CDR3 DNA reads TGTGCCAGAAGCCCTGGACAGGGGGAGGGTAATGAGCAGTTCTTC. This translates into CARSPGQGEGNEQFF.

The V and J genes are TRBV10-1 and TRBJ2-7; TRBD2 matches at 9 bases. V dropped 6 bases and J dropped 4; count of bases not matched to a gene: 4. The CDR3 runs to 13 residues. Germline lookup yields CDR1 WNHNN and CDR2 SYGVQD (reference sequence). The CDR3 nucleotides read TGCGCCAGCAGCGGAGCGGGGGGATACGAGCAGTACTTC. Protein sequence: CASSGAGGYEQYF.

The gene calls are TRBV28 and TRBJ1-5; no definite D call. This CDR3 region has 15 residues. V was pared by 7 bases and J by 4 bases, with 17 bases between. CDR1 is MDHEN and CDR2 is SYDVKM in the germline V gene. The CDR3 is CASKEVGFGNQPQHF. CDR3 nucleotide sequence: TGTGCCAGCAAGGAGGTCGGCTTCGGGAATCAGCCCCAGCATTTT. The full variable domain, completed using reference TRBV28 and TRBJ1-5, is DVKVTQSSRYLVKRTGEKVFLECVQDMDHENMFWYRQDPGLGLRLIYFSYDVKMKEKGDIPEGYSVSREKKERFSLILESASTNQTSMYLCASKEVGFGNQPQHFGDGTRLSIL.

This clone was observed a single time. The rearrangement uses TRBV5-5 and TRBJ1-2, with D maybe TRBD1 (6 bases). Trimming stripped 0 bases from V and 5 bases from J, with 8 bases between. The germline CDR1 and CDR2 sequences are SGHKS and YYEKEE (reference sequence). The CDR3 spans 13 residues. The CDR3 bases are TGTGCCAGCAGCTTGGACAGGGAGTATGGCTACACCTTC. As protein: CASSLDREYGYTF.

The V gene is TRBV28, the J gene TRBJ1-2, with 7 bases lining up with TRBD1. The CDR3 is 14 residues long. Germline lookup yields CDR1 MDHEN and CDR2 SYDVKM. Trimming cost V 6 bases and J 0 bases; bases outside gene matches: 4. The CDR3: CASRNRGSNYGYTF. In DNA, the CDR3 is TGTGCCAGCAGAAACAGGGGCTCTAACTATGGCTACACCTTC.

This clone was seen only a few times. The rearrangement joins TRBV5-6 to TRBJ2-7; TRBD1 might be the D (6 bases). Trimming shortened V by 6 bases and J by 2 bases, and 15 bases separated the two germline ends. CDR1 and CDR2 (germline): SGHDT, YYEEEE. The CDR3 has 14 residues. CDR3 loop: CASNHDRSPYEQYF. The CDR3 DNA reads as TGTGCCAGCAACCACGACAGGTCTCCCTACGAGCAGTACTTC.

This rearrangement joins TRBV2 to TRBJ1-5, with TRBD1 identical over 9 bases. Germline V CDR1 and CDR2: SNHLY, FYNNEI. V lost 3 bases to trimming and J lost 7 bases; unmatched junction nucleotides: 4. This CDR3 has 14 amino acids. In nucleotides, the CDR3 is TGTGCCAGCAGTGAGGGACAGGGTGAGCAGCCCCAGCATTTT. It is translated as CASSEGQGEQPQHF. The whole variable domain, filled in from reference TRBV2 and TRBJ1-5, reads EPEVTQTPSHQVTQMGQEVILRCVPISNHLYFYWYRQILGQKVEFLVSFYNNEISEKSEIFDDQFSVERPDGSNFTLKIRSTKLEDSAMYFCASSEGQGEQPQHFGDGTRLSIL.

The CDR3 sequence is CASSFRSGRTEQYF. CDR3 in DNA: TGTGCCAGCAGCTTTAGGAGCGGGAGGACCGAGCAGTACTTC. The genes are TRBV5-6 and TRBJ2-7; 9 nucleotides line up with TRBD2. CDR1 is SGHDT and CDR2 is YYEEEE in the germline V gene. The CDR3 totals 14 residues. The junction had 6 bases not matched to a gene; V was cut back by 2 bases and J by 6 bases.

The chain recombines TRBV6-6 with TRBJ1-6, with TRBD1 identical over 9 bases. The CDR3 runs 13 residues. Germline assignment: CDR1 MNHNY and CDR2 SVGAGI (reference sequence). V was clipped by 8 bases and J by 6 bases; unmatched bases: 2. CDR3 nucleotides: TGTGCCAGCCAACAGGGGGCTAATTCACCCCTCCACTTT. It encodes CASQQGANSPLHF.

This clone was observed once. The chain carries TRBV6-1 and TRBJ2-1, with D unresolved. From germline, CDR1 is MNHNS and CDR2 SASEGT. Between the trimmed V and J ends, which lost 7 bases and 10 bases, there was a span of 14 bases. The CDR3 consists of 12 residues. CDR3 nucleotides: TGTGCCAGCAATCGACGGTTGGAGGAGCAGTTCTTC. Encoded protein: CASNRRLEEQFF.